This TCR beta chain emerged from a study of identical twins (dated by TCRdb to 2016 to 2017). Broadly, across the study: To test whether fetal clonotypes persist, this study deep-sequenced TCR alpha and beta repertoires from monozygotic twins, from unrelated adults of various ages, and from cord blood. Replicate twin experiments were performed at different times using different library preparation protocols to rule out contamination. Broad study findings and their caveats: Invariant T cells such as MAIT and iNKT could partly confound zero-insertion analyses, though diverse VJ usage argued against this for most clonotypes. In monozygotic twins, recombination models systematically underestimated out-of-frame TCR alpha sharing, but the models matched the sharing seen between unrelated individuals. Out-of-frame TCR alpha sequences shared between twins showed an excess of low generation-probability sequences compared with coincidental sharing between unrelated individuals. Abundant cord blood beta clonotypes carried fewer insertions; young adult naive repertoires showed a weaker similar trend, while memory repertoires showed none. Because the same donors could not be followed over many years, conclusions were based on cross-sectional statistical analysis. Excess twin sharing in beta out-of-frame sequences was weaker because fewer shared sequences lowered the signal-to-noise ratio.

As concerns this clonotype: Its specific antigen is unknown. No much larger clone exists at a distance of one base, and base qualities are not known.

Every donor was a healthy Caucasian. The twin cohort comprised three pairs of female monozygotic twins, all aged roughly 18 to 30 years. Positive isolation kits from Invitrogen were used to isolate CD4+ and CD8+ T cell populations. The library was obtained by 5' RACE. Sequencing was performed on an Illumina HiSeq 2000. Template switching added a universal primer binding site, and the final cDNA carried a unique molecular identifier that allowed TCR cDNA molecules to be counted accurately. Specific primers in the conserved constant-segment region were used to synthesize first-strand cDNA for the TCR alpha and beta chains. To control for contamination, every cDNA library was double barcoded, receiving both a SMART-Mk sample barcode and Illumina barcodes. TruSeq adapter sequences, together with Illumina sample barcodes, were added in two successive PCR steps. The Illumina HiSeq platform was used with custom primers to sequence TCR alpha and beta cDNA libraries. The source study handled its data this way. Raw reads were processed with MiGEC to extract unique molecular identifiers, and MiXCR was used to determine CDR3 positions. For each individual, recombination models were inferred using an EM algorithm with the repgenHMM and IGoR tools. Shared clonotypes were analyzed with the tcR package in R, and sharing was normalized by the product of cloneset sizes. To study raw recombination free of thymic and clonal selection effects, out-of-frame nonproductive sequences were analyzed. TCRdb trimmed the raw reads at Q25, called clones with MiXCR and kept productive beta chains. Every CDR3 protein is listed once, alongside the most common genes and DNA of its rows. The V and J calls shown here were made by TCRdb, not taken from the authors' results. This sample comprises around 480,000 distinct CDR3 sequences, about 13% of them detected only once. The ten biggest clones cover approximately 0.98% of the sample.

From V the trimming removes 5 bases and from J it removes 3 bases, while the gene matches leave 4 bases of the junction unaccounted for. According to the germline V gene (reference sequence), CDR1 reads SEHNR and CDR2 reads FQNEAQ. The CDR3 holds 14 amino acids from the cysteine to the phenylalanine. Just CDR3 DNA is preserved here, 42 bases in frame from base 1. These data were also filed under a second study, of yellow fever vaccine responses in identical twins. As described in the second report: The T cell response to vaccination in identical twins was reported by the authors to appear partly convergent and partly personalized. In the study, vaccine-responding T cell clones were precisely tracked in identical twins.

Sequences were obtained from CD4+ T cells sorted from blood. The receptor's source is a woman aged 18-29 years in good health. This sequence uses TRBV7-9 and TRBJ1-1; TRBD1 agrees with 9 junctional bases. The CDR3 protein: CASSRTGVDTEAFF. The DNA sequence follows: TGTGCCAGCAGCCGGACAGGGGTGGACACTGAAGCTTTCTTT.